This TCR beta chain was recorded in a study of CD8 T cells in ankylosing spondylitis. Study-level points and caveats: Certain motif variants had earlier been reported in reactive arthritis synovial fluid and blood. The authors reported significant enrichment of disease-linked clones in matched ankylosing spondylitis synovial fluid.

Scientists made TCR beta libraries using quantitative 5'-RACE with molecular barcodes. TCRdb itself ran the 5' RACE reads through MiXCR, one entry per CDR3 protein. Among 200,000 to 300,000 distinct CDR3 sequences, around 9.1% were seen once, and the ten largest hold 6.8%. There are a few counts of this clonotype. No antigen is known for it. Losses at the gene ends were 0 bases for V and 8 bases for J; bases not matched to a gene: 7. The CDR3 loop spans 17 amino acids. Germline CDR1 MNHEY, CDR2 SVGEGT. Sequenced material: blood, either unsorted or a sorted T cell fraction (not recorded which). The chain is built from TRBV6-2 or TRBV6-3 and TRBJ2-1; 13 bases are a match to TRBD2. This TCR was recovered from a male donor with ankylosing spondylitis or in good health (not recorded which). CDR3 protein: CASSYSGTSGMGDEQFF. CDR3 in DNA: TGTGCCAGCAGTTACTCGGGGACTAGCGGGATGGGAGATGAGCAGTTCTTC.